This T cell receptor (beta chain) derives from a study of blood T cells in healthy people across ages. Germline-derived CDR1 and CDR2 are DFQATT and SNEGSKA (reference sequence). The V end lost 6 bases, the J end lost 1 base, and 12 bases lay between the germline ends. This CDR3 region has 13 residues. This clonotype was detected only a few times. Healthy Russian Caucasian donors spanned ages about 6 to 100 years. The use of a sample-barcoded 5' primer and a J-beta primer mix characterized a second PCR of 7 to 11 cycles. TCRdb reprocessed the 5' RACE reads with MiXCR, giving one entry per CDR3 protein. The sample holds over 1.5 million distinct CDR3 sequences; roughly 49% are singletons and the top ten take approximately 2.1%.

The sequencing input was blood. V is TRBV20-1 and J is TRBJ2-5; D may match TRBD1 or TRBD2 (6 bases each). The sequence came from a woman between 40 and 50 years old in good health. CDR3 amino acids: CSAERGAQETQYF. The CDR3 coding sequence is TGCAGTGCCGAGAGGGGGGCCCAAGAGACCCAGTACTTC.